The subject of this entry is one T cell receptor beta chain. Its antigen is undetermined. The sample comes from a study of shared clonotypes between healthy human individuals. Study-wide results and caveats: Blood was the sole source, and tissue repertoires probably differ.

The data were produced by immunoSEQ multiplex PCR, yet TCRdb's version contains in-frame clones alone and is incomplete. The sample lists 2 million to 2.5 million clones, approximately 95% occurring once. Trimming removed 4 bases from V and 2 bases from J; junction bases left unmatched: 12. The CDR3 runs to 17 residues. Germline CDR1 and CDR2: SEHNR and FQNEAQ (reference sequence). V gene TRBV7-9 combines with J gene TRBJ2-7; 9 bases fit TRBD1. The sample consisted of naive CD4+ T cells from PBMCs. Regarding subset: CD45RA+ positively selected. The TCR was taken from a man younger than 35 in good health. Some clones in this sample may be carry-over from other donors' samples. CDR3 amino acids: CASSSSRGQGVPYEQYF. CDR3 nucleotide sequence: TGTGCCAGCAGCTCAAGCCGGGGACAGGGAGTCCCCTACGAGCAGTACTTC.